A selection of T cell receptor beta chains follows, all from one sample in a study of shared clonotypes between healthy human individuals. TCRdb's copy holds only in-frame clones and misses some; the assay was immunoSEQ multiplex PCR. The table records about 680,000 clones, roughly 78% of them present only once. The sample consisted of memory CD4+ T cells sorted from blood. The receptors stem from a woman aged 25 to 45 in good health. Both conserved end residues are part of each CDR3. For some rows the clone size is stated as once, few or many, or as a class when expanded; others skip it.

V gene: TRBV19; clone size: .; CDR3 protein: CASSISPFTGLLNYGYTF
V gene: TRBV5-1; clone size: .; CDR3 protein: CASSTTSGAYNEQFF
V gene: TRBV18; clone size: .; CDR3 protein: CASFSGTGDNEQFF
V gene: TRBV25-1; clone size: .; CDR3 protein: CASSGFPGHFDGYTF
V gene: TRBV5-5; clone size: many; CDR3 protein: CASSLWESTDEQYF
V gene: TRBV6-4; clone size: .; CDR3 protein: CASSAGTGLNTEAFF
V gene: TRBV2; clone size: .; CDR3 protein: CASRWSQGDNQPQHF
V gene: TRBV27; clone size: .; CDR3 protein: CASSLYSGRLGVGTQYF
V gene: TRBV7-9; clone size: few; CDR3 protein: CASSSRTSGSGTGELFF
V gene: TRBV6-6; clone size: .; CDR3 protein: CASSPGGSDEQFF
V gene: TRBV18; clone size: .; CDR3 protein: CASSFGTDTEAFF
V gene: TRBV28; clone size: .; CDR3 protein: CASSFNRYGYTF
V gene: TRBV6-1; clone size: .; CDR3 protein: CASSENTAGSYEQYF
V gene: TRBV2; clone size: .; CDR3 protein: CASRGEGNGELFF
V gene: TRBV5-4; clone size: few; CDR3 protein: CASSLLASGANVLTF
V gene: TRBV5-8; clone size: .; CDR3 protein: CASSLATGPYEQYF
V gene: TRBV27; clone size: .; CDR3 protein: CASSVRGHKLLRSYEQYF
V gene: TRBV10-1; clone size: .; CDR3 protein: CASSESSGGGEKLFF